The 27 T cell receptor beta chains below all came from one sample that was sequenced in a study of blood T cell repertoires in COVID-19. Generated by immunoSEQ multiplex PCR, the TCRdb table keeps only in-frame clones and is missing some. The repertoire holds around 150,000 clones, with approximately 84% as singletons. Sequenced: peripheral blood. The source is a woman in her fifties or sixties with acute or convalescent COVID-19.

The chain couples TRBV4-3 to TRBJ2-6; D possibly corresponds to TRBD2 (6 bases). The CDR3 runs to 16 residues. Trimming took 5 bases from V and 1 from J, leaving 12 bases between them. Germline loops: CDR1 LGHNA, CDR2 YSLEER. The CDR3 spells CASSTRAGSGANVLTF. The CDR3 DNA reads TGCGCCAGCAGCACACGCGCGGGGTCTGGGGCCAACGTCCTGACTTTC.

This sequence joins TRBV7-9 and TRBJ2-3; D call uncertain. The CDR3 runs 14 residues. V gave up 5 bases and J gave up 4 bases, with 13 bases separating them. In germline, CDR1 is SEHNR, CDR2 FQNEAQ (reference sequence). This chain's CDR3 is CASSRSQTADTQYF. In nucleotides, the CDR3 is TGTGCCAGCAGCCGGTCTCAAACGGCAGATACGCAGTATTTT.

This chain connects TRBV6-5 to TRBJ2-7; 8 bases fit TRBD1. J lost 3 bases, V lost 6 bases, and 7 bases had no gene match. The germline V gene has CDR1 MNHEY and CDR2 SVGAGI. The CDR3 contains 14 residues. The CDR3 reads CASSPTGASYEQYF. The CDR3 DNA is TGTGCCAGCAGCCCGACAGGGGCCAGCTACGAGCAGTACTTC.

The chain links TRBV2 to TRBJ2-3; 9 bases fit TRBD2. This CDR3 spans 16 amino acids. Per the germline V gene, CDR1 is SNHLY and CDR2 is FYNNEI. Losses at the gene ends were 3 bases for V and 2 bases for J; bases not matched to a gene: 6. The CDR3 here is CASSDSGTSLTDTQYF. The CDR3 coding sequence is TGTGCCAGCAGTGATAGTGGGACTAGCCTCACAGATACGCAGTATTTT.

The gene calls are TRBV7-2 and TRBJ1-2; 9 bases map to TRBD1. Germline V gene lookup returns CDR1 SGHTA and CDR2 FQGNSA. V gave up 1 base and J gave up 6 bases; unmatched junction bases: 6. The CDR3 spans 15 residues. CDR3 amino acids: CASSLGGQGKNGYTF. The CDR3 DNA follows: TGTGCCAGCAGCTTAGGCGGACAGGGGAAGAATGGCTACACCTTC.

The rearrangement links TRBV30 to TRBJ2-7, with a weak D call TRBD2 (5 bases). V was trimmed by 7 bases and J by 4 bases, leaving 17 bases between them. The CDR3 is 13 residues long. Per germline, CDR1 GTSNPN and CDR2 SVGIG (reference sequence). This CDR3 is CASTHREAYEQYF. CDR3 DNA: TGTGCCTCCACTCACCGGGAAGCTTACGAGCAGTACTTC.

This chain joins TRBV28 and TRBJ2-5, with 13 bases fitting TRBD2. The CDR3 runs to 19 residues. The V and J ends lost 3 bases and 4 bases, in that order; junction bases with no gene match: 14. Germline V lookup: CDR1 MDHEN, CDR2 SYDVKM. The CDR3 loop is CASSFPRTSGSGGGETQYF. CDR3 coding DNA: TGTGCCAGCAGTTTCCCTCGGACTAGCGGGAGTGGGGGGGGAGAGACCCAGTACTTC.

This clone was observed a handful of times. The rearrangement links TRBV30 to TRBJ1-1, with 11 positions matching TRBD1. Per germline, CDR1 GTSNPN and CDR2 SVGIG (reference sequence). CDR3 length: 13 residues. Trimming removed 0 bases from V and 7 bases from J; junction bases left unmatched: 1. The CDR3 sequence: CAWSVGTGGEAFF. For the CDR3, the DNA is TGTGCCTGGAGTGTAGGGACAGGGGGTGAAGCTTTCTTT.

The chain links TRBV6-4 to TRBJ2-2; possible D gene TRBD1, 5 bases. CDR1 is MRHNA and CDR2 is SNTAGT in the germline V gene. The V and J ends lost 6 bases and 4 bases respectively, with 12 bases between them. The CDR3 extends over 14 amino acids. The CDR3: CASRPDSTTGELFF. The CDR3 bases are TGTGCCAGCAGACCCGACAGCACCACCGGGGAGCTGTTTTTT.

The rearrangement links TRBV9 to TRBJ1-3; TRBD1 aligns across 7 bases. The CDR3 runs 15 residues. Trimming removed 2 bases from V and 2 bases from J; junction bases left unmatched: 4. Germline values: CDR1 SGDLS, CDR2 YYNGEE. In DNA form, the CDR3 reads TGTGCCAGCAGCGTCGCGACAGGGACTGGAAACACCATATATTTT. This sequence encodes CASSVATGTGNTIYF.

CDR3: CASSLTGWATDGDEQYF. CDR3 bases: TGTGCCAGCAGCCTGACAGGGTGGGCCACGGACGGGGACGAGCAGTACTTC. The rearrangement joins TRBV5-5 to TRBJ2-7, with 7 bases fitting TRBD1. Germline CDR1 is SGHKS and CDR2 is YYEKEE (reference sequence). V lost 4 bases and J lost 5; bases outside the gene matches: 18. The CDR3 covers 17 residues.

The rearrangement links TRBV24-1 to TRBJ2-2; 7 positions match TRBD1. This CDR3 comprises 15 residues. The germline V gene encodes CDR1 KGHDR and CDR2 SFDVKD. J was trimmed by 1 base and V by 5 bases; bases with no gene match: 3. The CDR3 is CATSGRQGNTGELFF. CDR3 sequence (DNA): TGTGCCACCAGTGGCCGACAGGGGAACACCGGGGAGCTGTTTTTT.

The chain uses TRBV18 and TRBJ2-4, with 14 bases that match TRBD2. The CDR3 runs 18 residues. Germline V lookup: CDR1 KGHSH, CDR2 LQKENI. The V segment lost 5 bases and the J segment 8 bases; nucleotides outside the gene matches: 14. The CDR3 DNA sequence: TGTGCCAGCTCATCCGGGACTAGCGGGAGTTTGGGGACTGACATTCAGTACTTC. Protein product: CASSSGTSGSLGTDIQYF.

The chain uses TRBV12-5 and TRBJ2-2, with TRBD2 identical over 14 bases. J was trimmed by 4 bases and V by 4 bases; bases with no gene match: 11. CDR3 size: 19 residues. Germline V CDR1 and CDR2: LGHNT, FRNRAP. The CDR3 DNA is TGTGCTAGTGGTTACCGTTCGGGACTAGCGGGAGTTCGCACCGGGGAGCTGTTTTTT. It is translated as CASGYRSGLAGVRTGELFF. Combining the CDR3 with reference TRBV12-5 and TRBJ2-2 gives the whole variable domain DARVTQTPRHKVTEMGQEVTMRCQPILGHNTVFWYRQTMMQGLELLAYFRNRAPLDDSGMPKDRFSAEMPDATLATLKIQPSEPRDSAVYFCASGYRSGLAGVRTGELFFGEGSRLTVL.

The J gene is TRBJ2-7, the V gene TRBV27, with a possible D match to TRBD2 (5 bases). Trimming stripped 5 bases from V and 0 bases from J, with 14 bases between. Germline V gene lookup returns CDR1 MNHEY and CDR2 SMNVEV (reference sequence). CDR3 size: 15 residues. The CDR3 coding sequence is TGTGCCAGCAGTCAAACCCCCGGGAACTCCTACGAGCAGTACTTC. Protein: CASSQTPGNSYEQYF.

CDR3 DNA sequence: TGTGCCAGCAGCTTGGGGACCGGGACTAGCTACTCCTACGAGCAGTACTTC. It is translated as CASSLGTGTSYSYEQYF. The chain recombines TRBV7-9 with TRBJ2-7, with TRBD2 matching over 9 bases. Trimming at V came to 3 bases and at J to 0 bases, leaving 9 bases not matched to a gene. The CDR3 contains 17 residues. Germline V gene lookup returns CDR1 SEHNR and CDR2 FQNEAQ (reference sequence).

The V gene is TRBV6-5, the J gene TRBJ1-4; no clear D gene. CDR3 length equals 14 residues. Trimming left V 7 bases short and J 7 bases short, with 16 bases between. Germline CDR1 and CDR2: MNHEY and SVGAGI. The CDR3 spells CASTLLQVLEKLFF. The CDR3 DNA is TGTGCCAGCACTTTGCTCCAGGTACTTGAAAAACTGTTTTTT.

The chain couples TRBV6-5 to TRBJ1-5, with 12 bases that match TRBD1. Unmatched junction bases numbered 3, after V lost 6 bases and J lost 3 bases. CDR3 length: 15 residues. Germline V gives CDR1 MNHEY, CDR2 SVGAGI. This CDR3 is CASSGTGGPNQPQHF. The CDR3 bases are TGTGCCAGCAGCGGGACAGGGGGCCCCAATCAGCCCCAGCATTTT.

This clone was detected only a few times. CDR3 sequence reads: CASSEYRRGYEQYF. CDR3 DNA sequence: TGTGCCAGCAGTGAATATCGGCGGGGCTACGAGCAGTACTTC. V gene TRBV6-1 combines with J gene TRBJ2-7; possible D gene TRBD2, 6 bases. Trimming left V 2 bases short and J 3 bases short, with 11 bases between. Germline assignment: CDR1 MNHNS and CDR2 SASEGT. The CDR3 loop spans 14 amino acids.

This chain uses TRBV11-2 with TRBJ1-1; D remains unclear. The germline CDR1 and CDR2 sequences are SGHAT and FQNNGV. This CDR3 contains 13 residues. Between the trimmed V and J ends, which lost 0 bases and 4 bases, there was a span of 6 bases. CDR3 nucleotide sequence: TGTGCCAGCAGCTTAGATCGGAGCACTGAAGCTTTCTTT. Its translation: CASSLDRSTEAFF.

This sequence joins TRBV18 and TRBJ1-1; 9 bases map to TRBD1. Germline V gives CDR1 KGHSH, CDR2 LQKENI. The CDR3 loop spans 14 amino acids. Trimming cost V 5 bases and J 5 bases; bases outside gene matches: 6. The CDR3 DNA reads as TGTGCCAGCTCATCGACAGGGGGGAGGACTGAAGCTTTCTTT. This codes for CASSSTGGRTEAFF.

This rearrangement joins TRBV28 to TRBJ2-7; no clear D. The CDR3 is 13 residues long. V was shortened by 7 bases and J by 3 bases, with 13 bases between the two germline ends. Germline V gene lookup returns CDR1 MDHEN and CDR2 SYDVKM. The chain's CDR3 is CASTPEVIYEQYF. As DNA, the CDR3 is TGTGCCAGCACTCCTGAGGTCATCTACGAGCAGTACTTC.

The rearrangement joins TRBV7-8 to TRBJ1-4; 7 bases agree with TRBD1. V was pared by 4 bases and J by 4 bases, with 3 bases of the junction left unmatched. CDR1 SGHVS and CDR2 FQNEAQ come from the germline V gene. The CDR3 contains 14 residues. CDR3 coding DNA: TGTGCCAGCAGCTACCGGGACAGTAATGAAAAACTGTTTTTT. This codes for CASSYRDSNEKLFF. The whole variable domain, filled in from reference TRBV7-8 and TRBJ1-4, reads GAGVSQSPRYKVAKRGQDVALRCDPISGHVSLFWYQQALGQGPEFLTYFQNEAQLDKSGLPSDRFFAERPEGSVSTLKIQRTQQEDSAVYLCASSYRDSNEKLFFGSGTQLSVL.

This chain connects TRBV14 to TRBJ2-1, with 8 bases aligning to TRBD2. Looked up from germline, CDR1 is SGHDN and CDR2 is FVKESK. J was trimmed by 4 bases and V by 4 bases; bases with no gene match: 6. This CDR3 region has 15 residues. DNA for the CDR3: TGTGCCAGCAGCCCTCGGGGGGGGCCTTACAATGAGCAGTTCTTC. This sequence encodes CASSPRGGPYNEQFF.

The chain is built from TRBV5-5 and TRBJ2-7, with TRBD2 matching over 9 bases. Germline V gene lookup returns CDR1 SGHKS and CDR2 YYEKEE (reference sequence). V lost 0 bases and J lost 2; bases outside the gene matches: 6. This CDR3 has 16 residues. CDR3 nucleotide sequence: TGTGCCAGCAGCTTGGCCCGCGGGGGGGCTACCTACGAGCAGTACTTC. This translates into CASSLARGGATYEQYF.

The V call is TRBV30, the J call TRBJ1-2, with a weak D call TRBD1 (5 bases). Germline V gene sequence: CDR1 GTSNPN, CDR2 SVGIG (reference sequence). Trimming removed 5 bases from V and 6 bases from J, with 16 bases in between. The CDR3 contains 13 residues. The CDR3 sequence: CAWSGQQGDGYTF. DNA for the CDR3: TGTGCCTGGTCCGGGCAGCAAGGGGATGGCTACACCTTC.

The CDR3, as DNA: TGCAGCGTTGATGCCACCTCGGGGGGCTACGAGCAGTACTTC. It is translated as CSVDATSGGYEQYF. The chain recombines TRBV29-1 with TRBJ2-7, with 7 bases fitting TRBD2. The CDR3 consists of 14 residues. Germline V gene data show CDR1 as SQVTM and CDR2 as ANQGSEA. V trimming: 3 bases; J trimming: 3 bases; junction bases outside the gene matches: 8.